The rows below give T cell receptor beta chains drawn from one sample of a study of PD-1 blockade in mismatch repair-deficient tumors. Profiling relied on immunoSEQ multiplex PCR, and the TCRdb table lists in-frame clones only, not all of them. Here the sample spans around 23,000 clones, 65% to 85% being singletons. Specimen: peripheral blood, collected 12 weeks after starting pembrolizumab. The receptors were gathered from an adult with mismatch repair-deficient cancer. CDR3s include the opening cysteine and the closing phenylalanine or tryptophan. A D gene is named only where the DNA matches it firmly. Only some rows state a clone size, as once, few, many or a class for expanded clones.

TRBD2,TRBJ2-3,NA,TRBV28,CASSPSGRSTDTQYF,TGTGCCAGCAGTCCTAGCGGGAGAAGCACAGATACGCAGTATTTT
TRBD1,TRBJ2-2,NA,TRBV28,CASRRQGARGLDNTGELFF,TGTGCCAGCAGGCGACAGGGGGCTAGAGGACTAGACAACACCGGGGAGCTGTTTTTT
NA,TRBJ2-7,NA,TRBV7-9,CASSLGNGGEYEQYF,TGTGCCAGCAGCTTGGGTAATGGGGGAGAATACGAGCAGTACTTC
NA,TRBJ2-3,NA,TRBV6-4,CASSQGGTDTQYF,TGTGCCAGCAGTCAGGGAGGCACAGATACGCAGTATTTT
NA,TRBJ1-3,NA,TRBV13,CASRWDPNHSSGNTIYF,TGTGCCAGCAGGTGGGACCCTAACCATTCCTCTGGAAACACCATATATTTT
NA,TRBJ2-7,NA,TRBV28,CASTPGGLFNEQYF,TGTGCCAGCACCCCCGGGGGGCTTTTCAACGAGCAGTACTTC
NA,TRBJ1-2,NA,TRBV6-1,CASSIGRGGYTF,TGTGCCAGCAGTATCGGTAGGGGGGGCTACACCTTC
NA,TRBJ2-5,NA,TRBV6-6,CASSYDKHYQETQYF,TGTGCCAGCAGTTACGATAAACACTACCAAGAGACCCAGTACTTC
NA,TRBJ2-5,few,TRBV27,CASSLRVGVGQETQYF,TGTGCCAGCAGTCTTCGGGTAGGGGTGGGCCAAGAGACCCAGTACTTC
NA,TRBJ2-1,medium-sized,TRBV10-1,CASSLGPFHGQFF,TGCGCCAGCAGCTTGGGCCCATTTCATGGGCAGTTCTTC
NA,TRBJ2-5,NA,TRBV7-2,CASSLSLGSGQYF,TGTGCCAGCAGCTTAAGTTTGGGATCGGGCCAGTACTTC
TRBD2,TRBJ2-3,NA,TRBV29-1,CSVEGASGRVMVTPDTQYF,TGCAGCGTTGAAGGGGCTAGCGGGAGGGTGATGGTAACCCCAGATACGCAGTATTTT
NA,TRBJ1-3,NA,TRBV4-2,CASSQDPAGSGNTIYF,TGTGCCAGCAGCCAAGATCCCGCGGGGTCTGGAAACACCATATATTTT
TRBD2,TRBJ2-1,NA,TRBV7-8,CASSLASGRNQFF,TGTGCCAGCAGCTTAGCTAGCGGGAGAAATCAGTTCTTC
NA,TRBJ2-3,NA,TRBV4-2,CASSQDSERTDTQYF,TGTGCCAGCAGCCAAGACTCGGAACGCACAGATACGCAGTATTTT
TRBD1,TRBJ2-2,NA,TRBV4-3,CASSRGWDRGGCELFF,TGCGCCAGCAGCCGAGGTTGGGACAGGGGAGGGTGCGAGCTGTTTTTT
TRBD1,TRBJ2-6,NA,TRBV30,CAWSVGTGVKANVLTF,TGTGCCTGGAGTGTTGGGACAGGGGTTAAGGCCAACGTCCTGACTTTC
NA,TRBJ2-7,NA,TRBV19,CASSILPGAGYEQYF,TGTGCCAGTAGTATTCTACCGGGAGCGGGCTACGAGCAGTACTTC
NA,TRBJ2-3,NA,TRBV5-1,CASSWGRDTDTQYF,TGCGCCAGCAGCTGGGGACGAGACACAGATACGCAGTATTTT
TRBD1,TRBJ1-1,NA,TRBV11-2,CASSLGSGGGGNTEAFF,TGTGCCAGCAGCTTAGGGTCAGGGGGCGGAGGGAACACTGAAGCTTTCTTT
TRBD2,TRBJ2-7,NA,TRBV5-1,CASSRTSGRADEQYF,TGCGCCAGCAGCCGGACTAGCGGGAGGGCCGACGAGCAGTACTTC
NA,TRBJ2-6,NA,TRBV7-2,CASSFGAGEAGANVLTF,TGTGCCAGCAGTTTTGGGGCAGGGGAGGCCGGGGCCAACGTCCTGACTTTC
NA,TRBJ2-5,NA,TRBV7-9,CASSLVSEGETQYF,TGTGCCAGCAGCTTAGTCTCGGAGGGAGAGACCCAGTACTTC
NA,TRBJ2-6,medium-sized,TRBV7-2,CASSFDPNVLTF,TGTGCCAGCAGCTTTGACCCCAACGTCCTGACTTTC
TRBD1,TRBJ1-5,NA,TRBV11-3,CASSLGVRDRGRRNQPQHF,TGTGCCAGCAGCTTAGGTGTACGGGACAGGGGGAGACGCAATCAGCCCCAGCATTTT
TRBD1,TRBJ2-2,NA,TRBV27,CASSLGQGGCTGELFF,TGTGCCAGCAGTTTGGGACAGGGGGGATGCACCGGGGAGCTGTTTTTT
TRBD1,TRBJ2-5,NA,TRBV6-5,CASSYSGQGGETQYF,TGTGCCAGCAGTTACTCGGGACAGGGAGGAGAGACCCAGTACTTC
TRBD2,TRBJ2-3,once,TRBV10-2,CASSERGRGRTDTQYF,TGCGCCAGCAGTGAGCGCGGGAGGGGCCGCACAGATACGCAGTATTTT
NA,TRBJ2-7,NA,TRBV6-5,CASRSGTAAYEQYF,TGTGCCAGCAGGTCCGGGACCGCCGCCTACGAGCAGTACTTC
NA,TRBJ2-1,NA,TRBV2,CASMKAREALGSYNEQFF,TGTGCCAGCATGAAAGCTAGGGAGGCCCTCGGCTCCTACAATGAGCAGTTCTTC
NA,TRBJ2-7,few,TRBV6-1,CASSTGTIDYEQYF,TGTGCCAGCAGCACCGGGACAATAGACTACGAGCAGTACTTC
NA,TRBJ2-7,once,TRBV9,CASSVDGGTSYEQYF,TGTGCCAGCAGCGTAGATGGCGGGACCTCCTACGAGCAGTACTTC
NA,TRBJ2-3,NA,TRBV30,CAWSVGLGGTDTQYF,TGTGCCTGGAGTGTTGGCCTGGGGGGCACAGATACGCAGTATTTT
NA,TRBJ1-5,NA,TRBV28,CASTGDMERYSNQPQHF,TGTGCCAGCACGGGGGACATGGAGAGGTATAGCAATCAGCCCCAGCATTTT
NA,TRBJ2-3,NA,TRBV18,CASSPVVGNTDTQYF,TGTGCCAGCTCACCAGTAGTGGGGAACACAGATACGCAGTATTTT
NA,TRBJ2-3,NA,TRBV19,CACRGADTQYF,TGTGCCTGCCGTGGGGCAGATACGCAGTATTTT
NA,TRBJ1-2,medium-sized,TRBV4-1,CASSQDSYGYTF,TGCGCCAGCAGCCAAGATAGCTATGGCTACACCTTC
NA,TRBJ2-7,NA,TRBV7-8,CASSLAGPSYEQYF,TGTGCCAGCAGCTTGGCGGGACCCTCCTACGAGCAGTACTTC
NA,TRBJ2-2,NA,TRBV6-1,CASSESLSGQAELFF,TGTGCCAGCAGTGAATCTTTGAGCGGCCAAGCGGAGCTGTTTTTT
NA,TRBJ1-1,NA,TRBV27,CASSLNGLTEAFF,TGTGCCAGCAGTTTAAATGGCTTGACTGAAGCTTTCTTT
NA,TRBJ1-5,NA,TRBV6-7,CASRRMVGSSQPQHF,TGTGCCAGCAGACGGATGGTGGGGAGCAGTCAGCCCCAGCATTTT
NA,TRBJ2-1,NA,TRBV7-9,CASSLGRLTRPSSYNEQFF,TGTGCCAGCAGCTTAGGGCGGCTGACTAGGCCGAGCTCCTACAATGAGCAGTTCTTC
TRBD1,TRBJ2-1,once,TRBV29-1,CSVEDGTGGDEQFF,TGCAGCGTTGAAGACGGCACAGGGGGAGATGAGCAGTTCTTC
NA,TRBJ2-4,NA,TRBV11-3,CASSLQNIQYF,TGTGCCAGCAGCTTACAAAACATTCAGTACTTC
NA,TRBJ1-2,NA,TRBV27,CASSLGGWSRVSNGYTF,TGTGCCAGCAGTTTAGGCGGGTGGAGCAGGGTCTCGAATGGCTACACCTTC
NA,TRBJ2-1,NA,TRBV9,CASSVPPDMSSEQFF,TGTGCCAGCAGCGTACCCCCGGACATGTCTTCGGAGCAGTTCTTC
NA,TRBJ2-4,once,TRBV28,CASSWTLELAKNIQYF,TGTGCCAGCAGTTGGACCTTGGAATTAGCCAAAAACATTCAGTACTTC
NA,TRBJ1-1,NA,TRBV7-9,CASSPSYRAEAFF,TGTGCCAGCAGCCCATCATACAGGGCTGAAGCTTTCTTT
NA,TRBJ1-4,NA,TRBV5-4,CASSLVGTDYTTNEKLFF,TGTGCCAGCAGCTTGGTAGGGACCGACTATACAACTAATGAAAAACTGTTTTTT
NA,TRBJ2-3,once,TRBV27,CASTSVGGGVSDTQYF,TGTGCCAGCACCTCCGTTGGCGGGGGCGTTTCAGATACGCAGTATTTT
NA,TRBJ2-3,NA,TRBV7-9,CASSLEGRAFTDTQYF,TGTGCCAGCAGCTTAGAGGGGCGTGCGTTCACAGATACGCAGTATTTT
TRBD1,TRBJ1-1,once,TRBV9,CASSPPSTGGTEAFF,TGTGCCAGCAGCCCTCCCTCGACAGGGGGCACTGAAGCTTTCTTT